Below are 22 T cell receptor beta chains sequenced from a single sample in a study of cytomegalovirus exposure and HLA in healthy donors. Primers for the PCR totalled 60 Vbeta and 13 Jbeta. Method: immunoSEQ multiplex PCR; TCRdb's copy keeps in-frame clones and lacks some. Its table records 150,000 to 200,000 clones. Sequenced: PBMCs. The receptors come from a woman in her fifties or sixties in good health and CMV-seronegative.

This chain joins TRBV4-2 and TRBJ2-1; D is undetermined. The CDR3 is 14 residues long. With 0 bases removed from V and 5 bases from J, the gap between germline ends came to 8 bases. The germline V gene encodes CDR1 LGHNA and CDR2 YNFKEQ. The CDR3 loop is CASSQELENNEQFF. CDR3 nucleotides: TGTGCCAGCAGCCAAGAATTGGAGAACAATGAGCAGTTCTTC.

This rearrangement joins TRBV6-5 to TRBJ2-1, with a weak D call TRBD1 (5 bases). There are 13 residues in the CDR3. Germline V gene lookup returns CDR1 MNHEY and CDR2 SVGAGI. The V end lost 10 bases, the J end lost 4 bases, and 14 bases lay between the germline ends. This CDR3 reads CATGLGAYNEQFF. DNA for the CDR3: TGTGCCACTGGCTTAGGGGCTTACAATGAGCAGTTCTTC.

This rearrangement joins TRBV6-5 to TRBJ2-7; a weak D match, TRBD2 (5 bases). Germline V lookup: CDR1 MNHEY, CDR2 SVGAGI. The V end was cut by 7 bases, the J end by 6 bases, with 19 bases between. The CDR3 sequence is 14 residues long. As DNA, the CDR3 is TGTGCCAGCACCGTAGGAGCGCCGGGGAGCGAGCAGTACTTC. This sequence encodes CASTVGAPGSEQYF.

V usage is TRBV4-3 and J usage is TRBJ2-2; D is possibly TRBD2 (6 bases). The CDR3 loop spans 14 amino acids. Germline V lookup: CDR1 LGHNA, CDR2 YSLEER. Trimming pared 4 bases from V and 4 bases from J, leaving 10 bases between. The CDR3 sequence: CASSPLGGTGELFF. Written as DNA, the CDR3 is TGCGCCAGCAGCCCCCTGGGGGGCACCGGGGAGCTGTTTTTT.

The genes are TRBV29-1 and TRBJ2-3, with D unclear. V was shortened by 3 bases and J by 3 bases, with 10 bases between the two germline ends. The CDR3 contains 13 residues. Germline CDR1 is SQVTM and CDR2 is ANQGSEA. The CDR3 protein is CSVDRHETDTQYF. The CDR3 DNA reads TGCAGCGTTGACAGGCACGAAACAGATACGCAGTATTTT.

The rearrangement uses TRBV7-3 and TRBJ2-2; D not certain. V gave up 4 bases and J gave up 4 bases, with 7 bases separating them. Germline V gene data show CDR1 as SGHTA and CDR2 as FQGTGA. The CDR3 consists of 13 residues. The CDR3 DNA reads as TGTGCCAGCAGCTCCCTAGGCACCGGGGAGCTGTTTTTT. This codes for CASSSLGTGELFF.

The CDR3, as DNA: TGTGCCAGCAGCCCGAACCCAGGGTCTAACTATGGCTACACCTTC. As protein: CASSPNPGSNYGYTF. The chain uses TRBV7-2 and TRBJ1-2; tentatively, D is TRBD1 (5 bases). V was pared by 5 bases and J by 0 bases, with 13 bases between. Germline values: CDR1 SGHTA, CDR2 FQGNSA. This CDR3 has 15 amino acids. The variable domain in full, with the rest retrieved from reference TRBV7-2 and TRBJ1-2, is GAGVSQSPSNKVTEKGKDVELRCDPISGHTALYWYRQSLGQGLEFLIYFQGNSAPDKSGLPSDRFSAERTGGSVSTLTIQRTQQEDSAVYLCASSPNPGSNYGYTFGSGTRLTVV.

The rearrangement links TRBV20-1 to TRBJ2-1, with D perhaps matching TRBD2 (5 bases). Trimming took 5 bases from V and 10 from J, leaving 12 bases between them. Germline V gene data show CDR1 as DFQATT and CDR2 as SNEGSKA (reference sequence). This CDR3 comprises 11 residues. The CDR3 here is CSAPGLTEQFF. The CDR3 DNA sequence: TGCAGTGCTCCTGGACTCACAGAGCAGTTCTTC.

This sequence joins TRBV5-6 and TRBJ2-1; 16 positions agree with TRBD2. Trimming at V came to 4 bases and at J to 11 bases, leaving 6 bases not matched to a gene. CDR1 is SGHDT and CDR2 is YYEEEE in the germline V gene. The length of the CDR3 is 15 residues. The CDR3 nucleotides are TGTGCCAGCAGCCGGGGACTAGCGGGAGGGCCGAAGCAGTTCTTC. Translating gives CASSRGLAGGPKQFF. The full variable domain, in which reference TRBV5-6 and TRBJ2-1 provide the parts outside the CDR3, is DAGVTQSPTHLIKTRGQQVTLRCSPKSGHDTVSWYQQALGQGPQFIFQYYEEEERQRGNFPDRFSGHQFPNYSSELNVNALLLGDSALYLCASSRGLAGGPKQFFGPGTRLTVL.

The rearrangement joins TRBV10-3 to TRBJ1-1, with 7 nucleotides matching TRBD1. The CDR3 has 14 residues. V gave up 7 bases and J gave up 6 bases; unmatched junction bases: 11. Germline assignment: CDR1 ENHRY and CDR2 SYGVKD. The chain's CDR3 is CAIKERDSRAEAFF. CDR3 DNA: TGTGCCATCAAAGAGAGGGACAGCCGCGCTGAAGCTTTCTTT.

This sequence joins TRBV2 and TRBJ2-3, with D possibly TRBD2 on 5 matching bases. V was clipped by 4 bases and J by 0 bases, with 8 bases between them. Germline V CDR1 and CDR2: SNHLY, FYNNEI. This CDR3 has 14 residues. CDR3 loop: CASSGGLSTDTQYF. DNA for the CDR3: TGTGCCAGCAGTGGAGGGCTCAGCACAGATACGCAGTATTTT.

The chain recombines TRBV7-2 with TRBJ2-7; 8 bases line up with TRBD1. CDR3 length: 17 amino acids. Germline V gives CDR1 SGHTA, CDR2 FQGNSA. The J segment lost 3 bases and the V segment lost 3 bases, leaving 13 bases of the junction unmatched. The CDR3 loop is CASSFGDRPDSFYEQYF. CDR3 nucleotide sequence: TGTGCCAGCAGCTTTGGGGACAGGCCCGATTCTTTCTACGAGCAGTACTTC.

The rearrangement joins TRBV6-1 to TRBJ2-7; 9 nucleotides match TRBD1. Trimming cost V 6 bases and J 3 bases; bases outside gene matches: 9. The V gene's germline CDR1 is MNHNS and CDR2 SASEGT. The CDR3 contains 15 residues. The CDR3 DNA reads TGTGCCAGCAGGGCCGGGACAGGGTCCAACTACGAGCAGTACTTC. Translation: CASRAGTGSNYEQYF.

The chain employs TRBV5-4 and TRBJ2-5; TRBD2 matches at 12 bases. Germline CDR1 reads SGHNT; CDR2 reads YYREEE (reference sequence). The ends lost 4 bases at V and 1 base at J; junction bases unmatched: 8. CDR3 length: 17 residues. The CDR3 DNA reads as TGTGCCAGCAGCCCCGGACTAGCGGGAAGGCGCCAAGAGACCCAGTACTTC. Its translation: CASSPGLAGRRQETQYF.

The chain has TRBV5-1 and TRBJ1-4; 11 nucleotides match TRBD1. The germline gives CDR1 SGHRS, CDR2 YFSETQ. The CDR3 has 16 residues. Germline trimming cut 2 bases from V and 8 bases from J; bases unmatched to any gene: 8. Written as DNA, the CDR3 is TGCGCCAGCAGCTTAGGACAGGGGGCCGTAGGGGAAAAACTGTTTTTT. It specifies CASSLGQGAVGEKLFF.

V and J are TRBV7-8 and TRBJ1-1; D gene uncertain. Trimming pared 5 bases from V and 3 bases from J, leaving 10 bases between. Germline-derived CDR1 and CDR2 are SGHVS and FQNEAQ. CDR3 length equals 13 residues. The CDR3 here is CASSPRRDTEAFF. The CDR3 nucleotides are TGTGCCAGCAGCCCTCGGAGGGACACTGAAGCTTTCTTT. Looking up the rest from reference TRBV7-8 and TRBJ1-1 gives the full variable domain: GAGVSQSPRYKVAKRGQDVALRCDPISGHVSLFWYQQALGQGPEFLTYFQNEAQLDKSGLPSDRFFAERPEGSVSTLKIQRTQQEDSAVYLCASSPRRDTEAFFGQGTRLTVV.

J is TRBJ2-5 and V is TRBV2; TRBD1 matches 7 bases. The J call is uncertain, as TRBJ2-7 better fits the DNA end. The CDR3 length is 13 residues. Germline loops: CDR1 SNHLY, CDR2 FYNNEI. CDR3 residues: CASNRDSLYEQYF. The CDR3 region has the DNA TGTGCCAGCAACCGGGACAGCCTCTACGAGCAGTACTTC.

In the case of this clone: An end of the junction does not agree with germline; a read error may underlie this. This sequence joins TRBV30 and TRBJ2-1; 12 bases fit TRBD2. Germline CDR1 is GTSNPN and CDR2 is SVGIG (reference sequence). CDR3 length equals 12 residues. CDR3 loop: CAWNPTSGRFIF. The DNA for the CDR3 is TGTGCCTGGAACCCAACTAGCGGGAGGTTTATCTTC.

This chain joins TRBV6-5 and TRBJ2-2, with a tentative D call TRBD2 (6 bases). V shed 0 bases and J shed 4 bases, with 12 bases lying between them. CDR1 and CDR2 from the germline V gene are MNHEY and SVGAGI. CDR3 length: 16 residues. CDR3 in amino acids: CASSYSPGRGTGELFF. CDR3 sequence (DNA): TGTGCCAGCAGTTACTCGCCAGGGCGGGGCACCGGGGAGCTGTTTTTT.

V usage is TRBV5-4 and J usage is TRBJ2-5, with 7 bases fitting TRBD2. V shed 0 bases and J 4 bases; nucleotides not matched to a gene: 6. This CDR3 has 15 amino acids. Germline V lookup: CDR1 SGHNT, CDR2 YYREEE (reference sequence). The CDR3 sequence is CASSLGEGLSETQYF. Here the CDR3 DNA reads TGTGCCAGCAGCTTGGGGGAGGGGCTGTCAGAGACCCAGTACTTC. The full variable domain, with the rest looked up from reference TRBV5-4 and TRBJ2-5, is ETGVTQSPTHLIKTRGQQVTLRCSSQSGHNTVSWYQQALGQGPQFIFQYYREEENGRGNFPPRFSGLQFPNYSSELNVNALELDDSALYLCASSLGEGLSETQYFGPGTRLLVL.

The rearrangement links TRBV7-2 to TRBJ1-1; a weak D match, TRBD1 (6 bases). CDR1 and CDR2 (germline): SGHTA, FQGNSA. V lost 8 bases, J lost 6 bases, and 22 bases lay in between. This CDR3 has 15 residues. CDR3 coding DNA: TGTGCCAGCGTCGCCCGGGGGGGAGGGGGGCCTGAAGCTTTCTTT. Amino acids: CASVARGGGGPEAFF.

V gene TRBV6-1 combines with J gene TRBJ2-3; 7 nucleotides agree with TRBD1. Germline trimming cut 1 base from V and 1 base from J; bases unmatched to any gene: 5. The length of the CDR3 is 16 residues. Germline V gene sequence: CDR1 MNHNS, CDR2 SASEGT. The DNA for the CDR3 is TGTGCCAGCAGTGAAGACAGGGGAACAGGCACAGATACGCAGTATTTT. It yields the protein CASSEDRGTGTDTQYF.